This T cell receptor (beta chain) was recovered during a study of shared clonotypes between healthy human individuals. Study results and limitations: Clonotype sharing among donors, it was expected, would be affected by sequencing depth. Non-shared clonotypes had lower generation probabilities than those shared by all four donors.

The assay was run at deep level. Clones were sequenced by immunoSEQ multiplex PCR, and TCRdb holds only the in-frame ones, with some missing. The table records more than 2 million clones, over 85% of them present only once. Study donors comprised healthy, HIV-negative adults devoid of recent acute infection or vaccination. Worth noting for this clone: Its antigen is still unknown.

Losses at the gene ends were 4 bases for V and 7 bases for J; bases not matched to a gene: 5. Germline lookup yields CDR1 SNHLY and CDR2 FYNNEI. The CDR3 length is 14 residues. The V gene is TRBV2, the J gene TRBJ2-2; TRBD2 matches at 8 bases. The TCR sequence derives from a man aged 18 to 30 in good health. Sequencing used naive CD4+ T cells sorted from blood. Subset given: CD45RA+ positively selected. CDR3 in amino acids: CASSVREGSGELFF. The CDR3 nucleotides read TGTGCCAGCAGTGTTCGGGAGGGGAGCGGGGAGCTGTTTTTT.